This record concerns one TCR beta chain sequence. Its antigen is still unknown. Distinct nucleotide sequences in the sample also encode this CDR3. The data were taken from a study of cytomegalovirus exposure and HLA in healthy donors. Researchers ran the PCR with 60 Vbeta and 13 Jbeta primers. Measured with immunoSEQ multiplex PCR; TCRdb has only the in-frame clones, and not every one. The sample carries 150,000 to 200,000 clones, around 75% recorded once. V gave up 3 bases and J gave up 0 bases, with 13 bases separating them. The V gene's germline CDR1 is LGHNT and CDR2 FRNRAP. The CDR3 loop spans 16 amino acids. The study, taken as a whole, reports: Overall, roughly 170 TCR beta chains were annotated as cytomegalovirus-associated.

The sequenced sample was PBMCs. The chain has TRBV12-5 and TRBJ2-3, with TRBD1 as a possible D gene (6 bases). The receptor was derived from a man between 18 and 29 years old in good health and CMV-seropositive. This CDR3 reads CASGFPTGASTDTQYF. The CDR3, as DNA: TGTGCTAGTGGTTTCCCGACAGGCGCTAGCACAGATACGCAGTATTTT.